This TCR beta chain is from a study of CD8+ T cells in alopecia areata. V was pared by 4 bases and J by 2 bases, with 9 bases between. CDR1 MNHEY and CDR2 SMNVEV come from the germline V gene (reference sequence). CDR3 length: 13 residues. Sequencing used cDNA as its template, made by extracting RNA and reverse transcribing it. Data came from immunoSEQ multiplex PCR; TCRdb stores just in-frame clones and leaves some out. The data contain around 140,000 clones, 40% to 55% of them singletons. This clone was found a few times. The TCR comes from a human donor with alopecia areata. The chain carries TRBV27 and TRBJ2-7; perhaps D is TRBD1 or TRBD2 (5 bases each). Here the sequenced sample was CD4+ T cells sorted from blood, taken at week 0. The CDR3 sequence: CASSWDPAYEQYF. The DNA of the CDR3 is TGTGCCAGCAGTTGGGACCCAGCCTACGAGCAGTACTTC.